Detailed here is one T cell receptor beta chain. Its antigen remains unidentified. This entry belongs to a study of T-cell memory formation after mild COVID-19. Background on the study: Largely, TCR clusters stayed within a single donor. Study conclusions and caveats: CD8+ contracting clones occupied EMRA, while CD4+ ones occupied mainly CM and EM.

cDNA libraries for TCR alpha and TCR beta, carrying sample barcodes and UMIs, came from 5'RACE with constant-segment primers. TCRdb independently ran MiXCR on the 5' RACE reads; one entry per CDR3 protein. Of 400,000 to 500,000 distinct CDR3 sequences in the sample, 15% to 25% were seen once. Trimming took off 6 bases at V and 3 bases at J, with 2 bases between the two ends. The CDR3 sequence is 10 residues long. CDR1 and CDR2 from the germline V gene are WSHSY and SAAADI. The sample comprised PBMCs or a T cell subset sorted from them (not recorded which). The chain is built from TRBV10-2 and TRBJ2-5; D is ambiguous. This clonotype was sampled from an adult woman who had mild COVID-19 (a few samples of this study predate the infection). Cell type and time point are not known. The CDR3 loop is CASREETQYF. For the CDR3, the DNA is TGCGCCAGCAGAGAAGAGACCCAGTACTTC.